This record looks at one TCR beta chain sequence and its context. This table comes from immunoSEQ multiplex PCR, and its TCRdb copy is limited to in-frame clones, with some not included. The sample contains tens of thousands of clones, 85% to 95% of which appear only once. This entry belongs to a study of T cell changes during pregnancy in multiple sclerosis. CDR1 is SGHNT, CDR2 YYREEE, per germline (reference sequence). There are 15 residues in the CDR3. Germline trimming cut 5 bases from V and 3 bases from J; bases unmatched to any gene: 7. This receptor was obtained from a female donor with multiple sclerosis, enrolled in a pregnancy study. This sequence joins TRBV5-4 and TRBJ2-2; TRBD2 matches 7 bases. The sample here was CD4+ T cells from peripheral blood mononuclear cells, taken in the third trimester of pregnancy. In nucleotides, the CDR3 is TGTGCCAGCAGTCCTTTCCGGGGGGACACCGGGGAGCTGTTTTTT. This translates into CASSPFRGDTGELFF.